One sample yielded the 3 T cell receptor beta chains listed below, sequenced in a study of radiotherapy plus CTLA-4 blockade in lung cancer. Produced via immunoSEQ multiplex PCR; TCRdb's table is partial and in-frame only. The sample lists roughly 98,000 clones, about 83% seen once, with 13% to 15% in the top ten. Material: peripheral blood, obtained from a patient treated with radiotherapy plus ipilimumab. The receptors shown here come from a human donor with non-small cell lung cancer that progressed on radiotherapy plus ipilimumab.

Written as DNA, the CDR3 is TGCGCCAGCAGCTGGACAGAAAACACTGAAGCTTTCTTT. Translation: CASSWTENTEAFF. This rearrangement joins TRBV5-1 to TRBJ1-1, with D perhaps TRBD1 (6 bases). This CDR3 is 13 amino acids long. Germline values: CDR1 SGHRS, CDR2 YFSETQ. V lost 3 bases and J lost 2, with 8 bases in between.

This chain uses TRBV18 with TRBJ1-1, with 8 bases matching TRBD1. This CDR3 is built from 14 residues. V was clipped by 2 bases and J by 10 bases; unmatched bases: 9. Germline V gene lookup returns CDR1 KGHSH and CDR2 LQKENI. The CDR3 bases are TGTGCCAGCTCACCAGCGACCCTTACAGGGGGAGCTTTCTTT. Protein sequence: CASSPATLTGGAFF.

The genes are TRBV5-1 and TRBJ2-7, with 7 nucleotides matching TRBD1. CDR1 is SGHRS and CDR2 is YFSETQ in the germline V gene. This CDR3 spans 15 amino acids. The ends lost 2 bases at V and 2 bases at J; junction bases unmatched: 7. The CDR3 DNA reads as TGCGCCAGCAGCTTCAGTCAGGGGGTGCCCTACGAGCAGTACTTC. This encodes CASSFSQGVPYEQYF.